This T cell receptor (beta chain) appears in the sequencing data of a study of cytomegalovirus exposure and HLA in healthy donors (TCRdb year 2017). For the study in its entirety: According to an earlier analysis of a few hundred of the donors, about 170 million T cells yielded 117 million unique TCR beta sequences and about 300 Gb of sequence data. In addition to the first cohort of about 650 subjects, a separate validation cohort of over 90 different subjects was used. Because of strong linkage in the cohort, five DR-DQ haplotypes were treated as single units for association and clustering. Of the roughly 410 genotyped donors, 81% were placed in the genetic ancestry cluster associated with self-reported Caucasian donors. An early release that covered more than 550 HLA-typed donors contained approximately 290 gigabases of sequencing data and tens of millions of unique TCR sequences. All discovery cohort repertoires had been generated on a single sequencing platform. To predict cytomegalovirus infection status, the study brought together high-throughput TCR immunosequencing, statistical association of individual TCRs with disease status, and machine learning. The study aimed to test whether signatures of past pathogen exposure could be identified by cataloging public T cell receptors. Alongside the repertoire data, information on donor age, sex, ethnicity and CMV serostatus was compiled. The T cell repertoires of several hundred subjects were profiled by immunosequencing and related to cytomegalovirus serostatus. A later genetic analysis took genome-wide SNP genotypes for about 55% of the 666 donors and used that subset as a discovery cohort. To decide whether each TCR beta V gene segment behaved as functional or pseudogenic, an earlier analysis of some 570 of the donors relied on high-throughput TCR beta sequencing. Across 300 to 500 genotyped donors of the cohort, an average of roughly 200,000 unique TCR beta nucleotide sequences per donor were sequenced, and roughly 20% of those sequences were non-productive. In a later analysis, previously published TCR beta repertoires from about 670 donors were re-analyzed and high-resolution HLA genotyping was added so that TCR occurrence patterns could be studied. The number of typed donors differed by locus: about 620-640 for A, B, C, DRB1 and DQB1; some 500 for DQA1; over 600 for DPA1; and 450 to 480 for DPB1. Both class I and class II loci were covered by HLA typing, at four-digit resolution. Rather than drawing on any new phenotypic data, the later analysis identified candidate immune exposures from TCR beta sequences and the way those sequences occurred across donors.

Spanning cysteine to phenylalanine, the CDR3 consists of 15 amino acids. The read is trimmed to its CDR3 DNA, 45 bases read in frame from base 1. The germline V and J ends show losses of 5 bases and 4 bases respectively, and no gene match explains 6 bases of the junction. CDR1 and CDR2 are read off the germline V gene as SGHTA and FQGTGA. Library generation was performed with the immunoSEQ multiplex PCR assay. For the multiplex PCR, a mixture combining 60 forward primers for TCR Vbeta segments and 13 reverse primers for TCR Jbeta segments was used. Amplification of the CDR3 region of rearranged TCR beta genes was performed with a multiplex PCR assay on genomic DNA. The Illumina HiSeq System was used to sequence the amplified TCR beta libraries as 87-base-pair reads. In the source study's methods: In a later analysis, some 80 million unique TCR beta chains were counted across the roughly 610 repertoires, and some 10 million of these chains were shared by at least two donors. To remove PCR and sequencing errors, raw reads were error-corrected and collapsed into unique sequences using a nearest-neighbor algorithm that merged closely related sequences. Alignment of CDR3 sequences to IMGT reference sequences was used to assign V, D and J gene segments. For a sequence to be retained, a match of at least six nucleotides to both a V gene segment and a J gene segment was required. Rearrangements were called productive when the CDR3 lacked stop codons and stayed in frame with V and J; all others were non-productive. Following IMGT convention, CDR3 was defined as the stretch from the second conserved V-encoded cysteine up to the conserved J-encoded phenylalanine. The earlier analysis of about 500 of the donors excluded sequences that lacked an unambiguous match to a single V gene segment. In an earlier analysis of 587 of the donors, V segments were called functional above 56.7% productive rearrangements and were called segregating when the between-donor standard deviation exceeded 5%. To diagnose cytomegalovirus status from the catalog of TCR beta chain sequences, a statistical classification framework was built. In a later analysis, V and J genes were assigned by comparing TCR nucleotide sequences against IMGT/GENE-DB human TR gene sequences. In a later analysis, CDR3 sequences and most-parsimonious VDJ recombination scenarios were assigned using the TCRdist pipeline. In a later analysis, every TCR beta chain was defined by the combination of its CDR3 amino acid sequence and its V-gene family, and reads without a unique V-gene family were dropped. As a way to deal with suspected cross-contamination and a sequencing artifact, a later analysis dropped approximately 570 nucleotide sequences that were highly shared and had low generation probability. In a later analysis, a clonal expansion index for each public chain was calculated from normalized within-repertoire ranks of inferred template counts. In a later analysis, generation probabilities were computed with a VDJ recombination model fitted to out-of-frame rearrangements, and the resulting probabilities were checked against IGoR. A later analysis scored TCR-TCR, TCR-HLA and TCR-CMV co-occurrence with hypergeometric tests, applying a repertoire-size bias correction to TCR pairs. In a later analysis, false discovery rates were estimated by permuting HLA or CMV assignments 20 times. A later analysis grouped co-occurring TCRs with DBSCAN, adding TCRdist sequence similarity when clustering within HLA-allele-positive subsets. For co-occurrence clustering, repertoires with fewer than 30,000 or more than 120,000 public chains were excluded, along with five or six repertoires with anomalous nucleotide sharing. Here the immuneACCESS table is served through TCRdb, limited to in-frame sequences with V and J called. Missing clones are a known gap in these copies; in checked studies unresolved V genes cover under half, and the rest lacks a known reason. The D gene and trimming were derived from the DNA, and the V and J assignments and clone size from that table. This sample has approximately 180,000 clones in its table, and 77% of those were observed once. 3.5% to 4.5% of the sample is in the top ten clones.

Here is what the overall study found, with its caveats: Compared with the approximately 600-donor mean, donors in an Asian-associated ancestry cluster had fewer N-insertions in productive TCRs, according to a later genetic analysis. This cohort had only TCR beta chains sequenced, and the lack of alpha or paired-chain data limited which features could be detected. In a later genetic analysis, a missense DCLRE1C variant was associated with V-gene and J-gene trimming of TCR beta chains, and the association was replicated in an independent cohort. Sequencing depth was assumed to be roughly uniform across donors in the presence/absence analyses, though that assumption may not hold. Specific HLA alleles were associated with some 15,000 TCR beta sequences at a false discovery rate of 0.05 in a later analysis. HLA typing was unavailable for some donors at each locus, so association tests used only the typed subset. Three of the identified cytomegalovirus-associated TCR beta chains were confirmed in vitro to be specific for cytomegalovirus antigens. The classifier was reported to diagnose cytomegalovirus status with high specificity and sensitivity in both the original and validation cohorts. In a later analysis, the rate of TCR association differed among HLA loci, with DRB1 alleles having the most associated TCRs and HLA-C alleles having the fewest. In a later analysis, HLA-associated TCR beta chains showed more clonal expansion and lower generation probabilities than non-associated chains that were equally common. The only immune exposure information available for the cohort was CMV serostatus. According to a later analysis, most CMV-associated TCR beta chains appeared to be HLA-restricted, and the HLA associations seemed to be driven largely by CMV exposure. Linkage disequilibrium might explain the correlated functional status among segregating V segments, but an unknown experimental factor could not be ruled out. A later analysis reported that several top co-occurrence clusters appeared linked to parvovirus B19, influenza, CMV and Epstein-Barr virus. The earlier analysis of some 560 of the donors excluded some 16 rarely observed V segments, including chromosome 9 orphons, because counts were too low. While some public TCRs were present in many individuals, most TCR sequences turned up only very rarely across donors. A further reported finding was that TCR beta sequences accurately predicted the HLA-A and HLA-B alleles for most subjects in the first cohort. The study gave a list of some 150 TCR beta chains associated with cytomegalovirus. The authors suggested that the approach could potentially be extended to other disease states and immunological phenotypes. When HLA alleles, especially DR and DQ, strongly co-occurred, attributing TCR associations to individual alleles was difficult. The 87-base-pair reads could not distinguish some IMGT-functional V segments, including TRBV6-2 and TRBV6-3, so those segments were excluded. An earlier analysis of 587 of the donors showed that most TCR beta V segments appeared in productive rearrangements either about 90% or about 30% of the time, which broadly matched IMGT annotations. A cluster of highly shared sequence variants was judged likely to represent a technical artifact of the sequencing pipeline.

The cohort was made up of 666 healthy bone marrow donors. All cohort members were sampled while nominally healthy, although unrecorded immune exposures were likely present. The donor was CMV seropositive and belonged to the group of 250 to 300 seropositive cohort members. Each donor provided a peripheral blood sample, and peripheral blood mononuclear cells were used for TCR beta sequencing. Genomic DNA was extracted from the blood cell samples with the Qiagen DNeasy Blood Extraction Kit. Concerning this clone itself: There is no known antigen for this receptor. No base qualities exist here, and no much larger clone lies one base off it.

Sequenced material: PBMCs. This clonotype was obtained from a woman aged 55-70 years in good health and CMV-seropositive. In this chain, TRBV7-3 is recombined with TRBJ2-1, with TRBD1 matching 9 junction bases. The CDR3 protein is CASSLGTGKYNEQFF. The bases read TGTGCCAGCAGCCTAGGGACAGGGAAATACAATGAGCAGTTCTTC.